This T cell receptor beta chain was recovered during a study of blood T cell repertoires in COVID-19. Study as a whole: Samples came from the United States, Italy and Spain, spanning acute and convalescent COVID-19. The cDNA or gDNA used as material had been derived from T cells, B-cell-depleted T cells, or PBMCs.

Germline CDR1 reads PRHDT; CDR2 reads FYEKMQ (reference sequence). CDR3 size: 17 residues. Trimming shortened V by 5 bases and J by 0 bases, and 20 bases separated the two germline ends. In the original workflow: Reference gene primer amplification gave estimated nucleated cell counts. Here immunoSEQ multiplex PCR was the method, and the copy in TCRdb shows in-frame clones only, minus some. V and J calls and clone size follow that table, whereas D and trimming were derived from the DNA. This sample yields around 53,000 clones, of which roughly 84% are seen a single time; approximately 15% belongs to the top ten.

This clonotype was obtained from a man in his 70s with active COVID-19. Sequenced material: peripheral blood. J is TRBJ2-7 and V is TRBV13; maybe TRBD1 (5 bases). The CDR3 sequence: CASSLLQGRRSSYEQYF. The CDR3, as DNA: TGTGCCAGCAGCCTTCTCCAGGGCCGACGCAGCTCCTACGAGCAGTACTTC.